Following are 17 T cell receptor beta chains from one sample sequenced in a study of T-cell reconstitution after alpha-beta-depleted transplantation in children. Construction of the TCRbeta library involved unique molecular identifiers. TCRdb redid the calling of the PCR reads with MiXCR, one entry per CDR3 protein. Of about 980,000 distinct CDR3 sequences listed, less than 30% are singletons. Specimen: PBMCs, mostly from graft donor cells, collected 360 days after TCRalphabeta/CD19-depleted stem cell transplant. These TCRs come from a boy under two years old who had a stem cell transplant for SCID, so the T cells may come from the graft donor.

This clonotype has just a few counts. The CDR3 sequence: CASSERAGGGTDTQYF. CDR3 coding DNA: TGTGCCAGCAGTGAACGTGCGGGGGGGGGCACAGATACGCAGTATTTT. The rearrangement joins TRBV2 to TRBJ2-3; 9 nucleotides agree with TRBD2. After removal of 2 bases from V and 1 base from J, the junction contained 4 bases not matched to a gene. The CDR3 is made up of 16 amino acids. Germline V gene data show CDR1 as SNHLY and CDR2 as FYNNEI. Full variable domain (remainder filled in from reference TRBV2 and TRBJ2-3): EPEVTQTPSHQVTQMGQEVILRCVPISNHLYFYWYRQILGQKVEFLVSFYNNEISEKSEIFDDQFSVERPDGSNFTLKIRSTKLEDSAMYFCASSERAGGGTDTQYFGPGTRLTVL.

The rearrangement links TRBV7-2 to TRBJ1-3; tentative D call: TRBD1 (6 bases). CDR3 length: 16 amino acids. Germline V gene sequence: CDR1 SGHTA, CDR2 FQGNSA. V shed 2 bases and J shed 4 bases, with 15 bases lying between them. CDR3 sequence (DNA): TGTGCCAGCAGCTTAAGGTCGGGGGGGCCCGGAAACACCATATATTTT. Its protein is CASSLRSGGPGNTIYF.

This clonotype was seen once. The J gene is TRBJ1-5, the V gene TRBV12-3 or TRBV12-4, with D perhaps matching TRBD1 (5 bases). CDR3 length: 18 amino acids. The V gene lost 3 bases and the J gene lost 1 base, with 19 bases spanning the gap. This CDR3 is CASSFSRDGVRSNQPQHF. The CDR3 region has the DNA TGTGCCAGCAGTTTCAGCAGGGATGGAGTGAGGAGCAATCAGCCCCAGCATTTT.

V and J are TRBV4-1 and TRBJ1-1; D uncertain. The V and J ends lost 8 bases and 11 bases respectively, with 15 bases between them. The CDR3 is made up of 11 amino acids. CDR1 and CDR2 (germline): MGHRA, YSYEKL. In DNA, the CDR3 is TGCGCCAGCGCCAATGAGGTGGGGGCTTTCTTT. Translation gives CASANEVGAFF.

This clonotype was detected only a few times. V usage is TRBV5-4 and J usage is TRBJ1-2; D possibly corresponds to TRBD1 (6 bases). CDR1 is SGHNT and CDR2 is YYREEE in the germline V gene (reference sequence). Deletions cut 2 bases from V and 4 bases from J, with 12 bases between. This CDR3 is 14 amino acids long. The CDR3 region is CASSFGGLGYGYTF. CDR3 coding DNA: TGTGCCAGCAGCTTCGGGGGGCTTGGCTATGGCTACACCTTC.

This sequence joins TRBV2 and TRBJ2-5, with 12 bases lining up with TRBD2. V gave up 8 bases and J gave up 4 bases; unmatched junction bases: 11. The CDR3 has 16 residues. Germline lookup yields CDR1 SNHLY and CDR2 FYNNEI. The CDR3 nucleotides read TGTGCCAGCCAGGCGGCTAGCGGGGGGGCATCAGAGACCCAGTACTTC. It yields the protein CASQAASGGASETQYF.

The V and J genes are TRBV9 and TRBJ2-6; TRBD1 might be the D (6 bases). V was pared by 0 bases and J by 1 base, with 8 bases between. Germline CDR1 SGDLS, CDR2 YYNGEE. The length of the CDR3 is 16 residues. The CDR3 reads CASSVDTGSGANVLTF. The CDR3 bases are TGTGCCAGCAGCGTAGACACAGGGTCTGGGGCCAACGTCCTGACTTTC.

The CDR3 region is CASSPVVRSHTGELFF. Written as DNA, the CDR3 is TGCGCCAGCAGCCCCGTGGTCAGGTCCCACACCGGGGAGCTGTTTTTT. The chain carries TRBV5-1 and TRBJ2-2, with unresolved D. Trimming took off 4 bases at V and 3 bases at J, with 16 bases between the two ends. Germline V CDR1 and CDR2: SGHRS, YFSETQ. The CDR3 loop spans 16 amino acids.

This clonotype was seen ten or more times. The chain combines TRBV4-1 with TRBJ2-3, with D maybe TRBD1 (6 bases). The germline V gene encodes CDR1 MGHRA and CDR2 YSYEKL. CDR3 length: 14 residues. The ends were cut back, 4 bases at V and 2 bases at J, with 10 bases in the middle. CDR3 nucleotide sequence: TGCGCCAGCAGCCCGGACAGAAACACAGATACGCAGTATTTT. Translated: CASSPDRNTDTQYF.

This chain connects TRBV18 to TRBJ2-5; D remains ambiguous. V dropped 1 base and J dropped 5 bases, with 14 bases sitting between them. Germline V gene sequence: CDR1 KGHSH, CDR2 LQKENI. The CDR3 totals 15 residues. CDR3 sequence: CASSPLGLSSETQYF. CDR3 in DNA: TGTGCCAGCTCACCACTGGGGTTGTCGAGCGAGACCCAGTACTTC. Full variable domain (remainder filled in from reference TRBV18 and TRBJ2-5): NAGVMQNPRHLVRRRGQEARLRCSPMKGHSHVYWYRQLPEEGLKFMVYLQKENIIDESGMPKERFSAEFPKEGPSILRIQQVVRGDSAAYFCASSPLGLSSETQYFGPGTRLLVL.

This clonotype came up a few times. The chain carries TRBV18 and TRBJ1-3, with TRBD1 as a possible D gene (5 bases). The germline V gene has CDR1 KGHSH and CDR2 LQKENI. The CDR3 has 15 residues. The germline V and J ends were trimmed by 6 bases and 2 bases, with 14 bases remaining between them. This CDR3 reads CASSPALGAGNTIYF. The CDR3 region has the DNA TGTGCCAGCTCGCCGGCCTTGGGGGCTGGAAACACCATATATTTT.

V is TRBV3-1 and J is TRBJ2-1; TRBD2 might be the D (5 bases). Looked up from germline, CDR1 is LGHDT and CDR2 is YNNKEL (reference sequence). The CDR3 spans 14 residues. Trimming shortened V by 4 bases and J by 3 bases, and 10 bases separated the two germline ends. The CDR3 DNA reads as TGTGCCAGCAGCCGTCAGAGGGTCTACAATGAGCAGTTCTTC. Amino acids: CASSRQRVYNEQFF.

This clonotype was seen only a few times. The V and J genes are TRBV30 and TRBJ2-2; possible D gene TRBD1, 6 bases. Germline values: CDR1 GTSNPN, CDR2 SVGIG (reference sequence). V lost 0 bases, J lost 2 bases, and 7 bases lay in between. CDR3 length equals 14 residues. CDR3 region: CAWSVGGNTGELFF. The CDR3, as DNA: TGTGCCTGGAGTGTAGGGGGAAACACCGGGGAGCTGTTTTTT. Full variable domain (outside the CDR3, taken from reference TRBV30 and TRBJ2-2): SQTIHQWPATLVQPVGSPLSLECTVEGTSNPNLYWYRQAAGRGLQLLFYSVGIGQISSEVPQNLSASRPQDRQFILSSKKLLLSDSGFYLCAWSVGGNTGELFFGEGSRLTVL.

This clonotype was seen repeatedly, ten times or more. This chain uses TRBV5-1 with TRBJ1-1, with TRBD1 matching over 9 bases. V trimming: 4 bases; J trimming: 8 bases; junction bases outside the gene matches: 6. CDR3 length: 13 residues. Germline V gives CDR1 SGHRS, CDR2 YFSETQ. Written as DNA, the CDR3 is TGCGCCAGCAGCAAATGGACAGGGGCGGAAGCTTTCTTT. Its protein is CASSKWTGAEAFF. Together with reference TRBV5-1 and TRBJ1-1, the CDR3 gives the full variable domain: KAGVTQTPRYLIKTRGQQVTLSCSPISGHRSVSWYQQTPGQGLQFLFEYFSETQRNKGNFPGRFSGRQFSNSRSEMNVSTLELGDSALYLCASSKWTGAEAFFGQGTRLTVV.

For this clonotype: Without the conserved terminal phenylalanine or tryptophan, this CDR3 likely stems from a read error. V is TRBV18 and J is TRBJ1-4, with 10 positions matching TRBD1. The CDR3 loop spans 14 amino acids. Germline-derived CDR1 and CDR2 are KGHSH and LQKENI. With 6 bases clipped from V and 7 bases from J, the junction kept 5 bases outside the gene matches. The CDR3, as DNA: TGTGCCAGCTCGGGTGACAGGGGGCGTGAAAAACTGTTTTAT. Its protein is CASSGDRGREKLFY.

In this sample, this clonotype turned up a few times. This chain connects TRBV25-1 to TRBJ2-2, with D unresolved. Germline lookup yields CDR1 MGHDK and CDR2 SYGVNS. The CDR3 length is 13 residues. Trimming took 1 base from V and 6 from J, leaving 6 bases between them. The CDR3 nucleotides read TGTGCCAGCAGTGAATTCCGGGCCGGGGAGCTGTTTTTT. Translating it yields CASSEFRAGELFF.

The chain couples TRBV4-1 to TRBJ2-3; 7 positions agree with TRBD1. Per the germline V gene, CDR1 is MGHRA and CDR2 is YSYEKL. With V trimmed by 6 bases and J by 1 base, 7 bases remained unmatched. The CDR3 contains 15 residues. The DNA of the CDR3 is TGCGCCAGCAGGAAGAGGGGGCCCCGCACAGATACGCAGTATTTT. Translated, it gives CASRKRGPRTDTQYF.